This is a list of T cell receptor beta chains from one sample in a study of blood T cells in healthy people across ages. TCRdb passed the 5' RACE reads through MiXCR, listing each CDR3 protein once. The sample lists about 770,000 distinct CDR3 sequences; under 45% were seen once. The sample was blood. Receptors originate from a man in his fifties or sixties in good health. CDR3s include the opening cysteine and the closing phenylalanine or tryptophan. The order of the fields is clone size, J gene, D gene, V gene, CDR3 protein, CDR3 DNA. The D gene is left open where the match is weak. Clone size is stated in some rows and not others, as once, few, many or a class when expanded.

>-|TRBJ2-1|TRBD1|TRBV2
CASSIRDRANNEQFF
TGTGCCAGCAGTATCCGGGACAGAGCAAACAATGAGCAGTTCTTC
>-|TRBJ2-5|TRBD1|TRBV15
CAASSRGGSETQYF
TGTGCCGCCAGCAGTCGAGGGGGCAGTGAGACCCAGTACTTC
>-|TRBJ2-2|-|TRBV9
CASSVAGELFF
TGTGCCAGCAGCGTGGCCGGGGAGCTGTTTTTT
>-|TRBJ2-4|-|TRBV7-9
CASSLEPGFAKNIQYF
TGTGCCAGCAGCTTAGAGCCAGGGTTTGCCAAAAACATTCAGTACTTC
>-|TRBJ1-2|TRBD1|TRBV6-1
CASRTDRAAGGYTF
TGTGCCAGCAGGACGGACAGGGCGGCGGGGGGCTACACCTTC
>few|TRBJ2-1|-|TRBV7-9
CASSQNNRPHEQFF
TGTGCCAGCAGCCAAAACAATCGGCCCCATGAGCAGTTCTTC
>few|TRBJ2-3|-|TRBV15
CATSRDGDTQYF
TGTGCCACCAGCAGAGACGGTGATACGCAGTATTTT
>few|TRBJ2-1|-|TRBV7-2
CASSLADTLRPFF
TGTGCCAGCAGCTTAGCGGACACCCTACGTCCGTTCTTC
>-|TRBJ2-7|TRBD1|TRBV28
CASQPGQSYEQYF
TGTGCCAGTCAACCGGGACAGTCCTACGAGCAGTACTTC
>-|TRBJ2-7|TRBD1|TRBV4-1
CASSQGSLGQGYYEQYF
TGCGCCAGCAGCCAAGGATCCTTGGGACAGGGGTACTACGAGCAGTACTTC
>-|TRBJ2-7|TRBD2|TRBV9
CASSVDGTSGREQYF
TGTGCCAGCAGCGTAGACGGGACTAGCGGCCGCGAGCAGTACTTC
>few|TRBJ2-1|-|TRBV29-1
CSVTRPPADEQFF
TGCAGCGTGACCCGTCCCCCAGCTGATGAGCAGTTCTTC
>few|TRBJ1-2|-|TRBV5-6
CASSWDRGHGYTF
TGTGCCAGCAGCTGGGATCGGGGGCACGGCTACACCTTC
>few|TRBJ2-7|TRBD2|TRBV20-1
CSASRVQLAGDHEQYF
TGCAGTGCGTCTCGGGTCCAACTAGCGGGGGATCACGAGCAGTACTTC
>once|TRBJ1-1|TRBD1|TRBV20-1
CSARPHRGGRTEAFF
TGCAGTGCTAGACCTCACAGGGGAGGGAGAACTGAAGCTTTCTTT